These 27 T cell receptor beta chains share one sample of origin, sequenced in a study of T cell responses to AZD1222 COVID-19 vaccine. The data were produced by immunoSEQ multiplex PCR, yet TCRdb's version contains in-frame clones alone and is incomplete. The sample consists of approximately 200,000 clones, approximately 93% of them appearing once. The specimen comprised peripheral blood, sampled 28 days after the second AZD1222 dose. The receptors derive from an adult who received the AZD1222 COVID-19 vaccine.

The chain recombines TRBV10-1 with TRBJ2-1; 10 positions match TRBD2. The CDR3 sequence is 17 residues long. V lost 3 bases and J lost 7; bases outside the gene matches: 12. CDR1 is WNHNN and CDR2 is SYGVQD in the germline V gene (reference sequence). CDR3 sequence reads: CASSEGVIAGGYNEQFF. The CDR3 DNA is TGCGCCAGCAGTGAAGGGGTAATAGCGGGGGGTTATAATGAGCAGTTCTTC.

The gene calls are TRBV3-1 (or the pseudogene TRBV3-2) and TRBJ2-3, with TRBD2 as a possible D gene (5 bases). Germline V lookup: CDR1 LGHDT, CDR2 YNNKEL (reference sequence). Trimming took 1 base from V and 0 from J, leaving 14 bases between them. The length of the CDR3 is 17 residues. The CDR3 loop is CASSQGGSSGSTDTQYF. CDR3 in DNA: TGTGCCAGCAGCCAAGGTGGCTCGAGCGGTAGCACAGATACGCAGTATTTT.

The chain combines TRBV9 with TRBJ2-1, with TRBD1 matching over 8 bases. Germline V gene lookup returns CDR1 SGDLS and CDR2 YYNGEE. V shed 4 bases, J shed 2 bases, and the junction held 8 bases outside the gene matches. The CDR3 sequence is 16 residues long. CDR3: CASSILGQGPYNEQFF. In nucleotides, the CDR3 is TGTGCCAGCAGCATCCTCGGACAGGGACCCTACAATGAGCAGTTCTTC.

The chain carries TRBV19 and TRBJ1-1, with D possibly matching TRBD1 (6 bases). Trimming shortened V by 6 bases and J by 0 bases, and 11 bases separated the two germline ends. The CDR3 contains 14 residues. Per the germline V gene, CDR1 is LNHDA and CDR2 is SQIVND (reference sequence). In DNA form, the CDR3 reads TGTGCCAGTAGCCGTACAGGGATGAACACTGAAGCTTTCTTT. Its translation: CASSRTGMNTEAFF.

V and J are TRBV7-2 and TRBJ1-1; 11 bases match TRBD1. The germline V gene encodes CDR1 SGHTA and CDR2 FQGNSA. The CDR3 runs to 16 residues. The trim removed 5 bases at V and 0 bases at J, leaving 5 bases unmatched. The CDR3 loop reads CASSLGQGALNTEAFF. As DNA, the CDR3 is TGTGCCAGCAGCCTCGGACAGGGGGCTTTGAACACTGAAGCTTTCTTT. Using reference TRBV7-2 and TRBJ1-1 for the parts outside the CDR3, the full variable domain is GAGVSQSPSNKVTEKGKDVELRCDPISGHTALYWYRQSLGQGLEFLIYFQGNSAPDKSGLPSDRFSAERTGGSVSTLTIQRTQQEDSAVYLCASSLGQGALNTEAFFGQGTRLTVV.

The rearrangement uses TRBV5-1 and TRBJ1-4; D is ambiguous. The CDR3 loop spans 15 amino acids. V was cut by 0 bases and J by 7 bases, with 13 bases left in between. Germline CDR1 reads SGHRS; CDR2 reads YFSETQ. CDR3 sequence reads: CASSLGGDGSEKLFF. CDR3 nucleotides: TGCGCCAGCAGCTTGGGCGGCGACGGGAGTGAAAAACTGTTTTTT.

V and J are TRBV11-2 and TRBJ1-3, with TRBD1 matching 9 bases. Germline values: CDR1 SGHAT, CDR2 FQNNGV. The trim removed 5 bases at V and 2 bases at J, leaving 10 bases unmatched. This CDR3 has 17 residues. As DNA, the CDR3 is TGTGCCAGCAGCGACTCCGAGGGACAGGGCCCTGGAAACACCATATATTTT. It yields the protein CASSDSEGQGPGNTIYF.

CDR3 protein: CASSAASGAQETQYF. In DNA, the CDR3 is TGTGCTAGTTCCGCGGCTAGCGGGGCACAAGAGACCCAGTACTTC. The J gene is TRBJ2-5, the V gene TRBV12-5; 9 bases agree with TRBD2. Per the germline V gene, CDR1 is LGHNT and CDR2 is FRNRAP. V was pared by 8 bases and J by 2 bases, with 9 bases of the junction left unmatched. This CDR3 comprises 15 residues.

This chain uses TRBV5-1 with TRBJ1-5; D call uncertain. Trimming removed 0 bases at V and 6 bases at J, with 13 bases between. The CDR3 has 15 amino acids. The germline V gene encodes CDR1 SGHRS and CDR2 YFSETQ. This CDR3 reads CASSLERRVGQPQHF. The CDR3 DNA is TGCGCCAGCAGCTTGGAAAGAAGGGTGGGTCAGCCCCAGCATTTT. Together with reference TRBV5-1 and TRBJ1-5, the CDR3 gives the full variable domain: KAGVTQTPRYLIKTRGQQVTLSCSPISGHRSVSWYQQTPGQGLQFLFEYFSETQRNKGNFPGRFSGRQFSNSRSEMNVSTLELGDSALYLCASSLERRVGQPQHFGDGTRLSIL.

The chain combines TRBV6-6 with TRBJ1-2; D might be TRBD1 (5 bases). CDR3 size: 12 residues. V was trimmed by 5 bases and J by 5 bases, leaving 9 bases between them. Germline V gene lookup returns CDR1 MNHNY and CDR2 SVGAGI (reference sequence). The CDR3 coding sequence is TGTGCCAGCAGTCCCAGGGTTTATGGCTACACCTTC. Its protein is CASSPRVYGYTF.

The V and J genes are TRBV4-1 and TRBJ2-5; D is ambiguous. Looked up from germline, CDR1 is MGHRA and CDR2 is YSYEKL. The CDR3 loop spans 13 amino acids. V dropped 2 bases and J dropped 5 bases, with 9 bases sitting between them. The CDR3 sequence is CASSQRRFETQYF. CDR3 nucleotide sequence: TGCGCCAGCAGCCAACGTCGCTTTGAGACCCAGTACTTC.

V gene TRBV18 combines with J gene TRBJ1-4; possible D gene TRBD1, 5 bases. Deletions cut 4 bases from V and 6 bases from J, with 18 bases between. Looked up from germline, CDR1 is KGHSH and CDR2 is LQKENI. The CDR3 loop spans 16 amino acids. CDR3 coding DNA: TGTGCCAGCTCACGGGCCGAAGGAGGGGAAGATGAAAAACTGTTTTTT. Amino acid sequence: CASSRAEGGEDEKLFF.

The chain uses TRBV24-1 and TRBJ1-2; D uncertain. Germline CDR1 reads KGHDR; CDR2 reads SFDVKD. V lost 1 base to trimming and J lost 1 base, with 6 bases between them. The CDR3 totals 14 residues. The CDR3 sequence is CATSDFSLNYGYTF. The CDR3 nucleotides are TGTGCCACCAGTGATTTCAGTCTTAACTATGGCTACACCTTC.

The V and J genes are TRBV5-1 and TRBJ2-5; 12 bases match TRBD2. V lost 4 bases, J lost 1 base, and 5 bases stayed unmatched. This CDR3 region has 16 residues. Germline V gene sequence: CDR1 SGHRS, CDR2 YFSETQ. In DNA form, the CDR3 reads TGCGCCAGCAGCCACACTAGCGGGGGGATCCAAGAGACCCAGTACTTC. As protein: CASSHTSGGIQETQYF.

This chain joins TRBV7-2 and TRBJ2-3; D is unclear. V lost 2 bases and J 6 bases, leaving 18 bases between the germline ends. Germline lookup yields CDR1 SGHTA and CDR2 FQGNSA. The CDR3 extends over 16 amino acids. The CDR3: CASSLSVTSPADTQYF. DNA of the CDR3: TGTGCCAGCAGCTTATCTGTTACCAGCCCCGCGGATACGCAGTATTTT. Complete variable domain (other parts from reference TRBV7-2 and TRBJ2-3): GAGVSQSPSNKVTEKGKDVELRCDPISGHTALYWYRQSLGQGLEFLIYFQGNSAPDKSGLPSDRFSAERTGGSVSTLTIQRTQQEDSAVYLCASSLSVTSPADTQYFGPGTRLTVL.

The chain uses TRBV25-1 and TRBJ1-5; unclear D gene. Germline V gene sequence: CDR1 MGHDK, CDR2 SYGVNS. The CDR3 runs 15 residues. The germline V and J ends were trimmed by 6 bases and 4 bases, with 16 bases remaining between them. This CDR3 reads CASSARGSGNQPQHF. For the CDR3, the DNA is TGTGCCAGCAGCGCCAGAGGGTCGGGGAATCAGCCCCAGCATTTT.

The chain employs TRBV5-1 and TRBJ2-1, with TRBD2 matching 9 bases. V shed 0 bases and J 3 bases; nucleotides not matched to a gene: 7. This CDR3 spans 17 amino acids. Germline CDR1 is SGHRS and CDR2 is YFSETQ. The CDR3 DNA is TGCGCCAGCAGCTTGGGACCAAGGCGGGGGGGCTACAATGAGCAGTTCTTC. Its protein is CASSLGPRRGGYNEQFF. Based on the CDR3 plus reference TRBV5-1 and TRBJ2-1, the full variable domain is KAGVTQTPRYLIKTRGQQVTLSCSPISGHRSVSWYQQTPGQGLQFLFEYFSETQRNKGNFPGRFSGRQFSNSRSEMNVSTLELGDSALYLCASSLGPRRGGYNEQFFGPGTRLTVL.

For the CDR3, the DNA is TGTGCCAGCAGCCCAAATAGCAATCAGCCCCAGCATTTT. Translation: CASSPNSNQPQHF. This chain uses TRBV7-8 with TRBJ1-5; D is ambiguous. The CDR3 has 13 residues. With 5 bases removed from V and 0 bases from J, the gap between germline ends came to 5 bases. Germline lookup yields CDR1 SGHVS and CDR2 FQNEAQ.

In DNA form, the CDR3 reads TGTGCCAGCAGCCTCAGACAGAACACTGAAGCTTTCTTT. Translating it yields CASSLRQNTEAFF. This chain links TRBV3-1 (or the pseudogene TRBV3-2) with TRBJ1-1; no clear D gene. CDR1 is LGHDT, CDR2 YNNKEL, per germline (reference sequence). The V gene lost 4 bases and the J gene lost 1 base, with 7 bases spanning the gap. This CDR3 is built from 13 residues.

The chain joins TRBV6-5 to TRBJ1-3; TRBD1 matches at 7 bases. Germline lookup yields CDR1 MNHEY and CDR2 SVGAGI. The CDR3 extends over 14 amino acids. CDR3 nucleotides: TGTGCTACCGGGAAGACAGGGTCTGGAAACACCATATATTTT. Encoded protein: CATGKTGSGNTIYF.

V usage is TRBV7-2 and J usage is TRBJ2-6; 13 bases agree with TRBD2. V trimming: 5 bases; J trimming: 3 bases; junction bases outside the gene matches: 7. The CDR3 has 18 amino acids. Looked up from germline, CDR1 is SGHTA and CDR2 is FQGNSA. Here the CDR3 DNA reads TGTGCCAGCAGCCGCGGGACTAGCGGGGATCTTGGGGCCAACGTCCTGACTTTC. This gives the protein CASSRGTSGDLGANVLTF.

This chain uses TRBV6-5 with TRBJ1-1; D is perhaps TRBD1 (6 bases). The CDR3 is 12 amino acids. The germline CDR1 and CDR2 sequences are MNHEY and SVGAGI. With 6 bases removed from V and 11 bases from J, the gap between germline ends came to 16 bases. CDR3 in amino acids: CASSVGGQRAFF. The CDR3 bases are TGTGCCAGCAGCGTTGGGGGACAACGGGCTTTCTTT.

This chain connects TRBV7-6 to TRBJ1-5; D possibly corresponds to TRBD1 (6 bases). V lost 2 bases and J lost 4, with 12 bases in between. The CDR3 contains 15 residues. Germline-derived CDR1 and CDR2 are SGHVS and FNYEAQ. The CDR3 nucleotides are TGTGCCAGCAGCTTAATGTTGGGGGCGAATCAGCCCCAGCATTTT. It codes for CASSLMLGANQPQHF.

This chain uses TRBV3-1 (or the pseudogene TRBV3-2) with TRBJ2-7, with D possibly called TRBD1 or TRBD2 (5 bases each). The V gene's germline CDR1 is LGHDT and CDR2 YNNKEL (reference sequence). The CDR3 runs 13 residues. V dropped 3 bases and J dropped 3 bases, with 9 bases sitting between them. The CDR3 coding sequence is TGTGCCAGCAGCCATATTGGGGGCTACGAGCAGTACTTC. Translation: CASSHIGGYEQYF.

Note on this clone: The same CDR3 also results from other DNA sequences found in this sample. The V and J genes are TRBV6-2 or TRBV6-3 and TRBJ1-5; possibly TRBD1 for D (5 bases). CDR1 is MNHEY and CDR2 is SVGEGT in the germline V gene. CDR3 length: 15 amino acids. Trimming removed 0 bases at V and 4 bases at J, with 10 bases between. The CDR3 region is CASSYSRGSNQPQHF. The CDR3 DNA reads TGTGCCAGCAGTTACTCGCGGGGCTCTAATCAGCCCCAGCATTTT.

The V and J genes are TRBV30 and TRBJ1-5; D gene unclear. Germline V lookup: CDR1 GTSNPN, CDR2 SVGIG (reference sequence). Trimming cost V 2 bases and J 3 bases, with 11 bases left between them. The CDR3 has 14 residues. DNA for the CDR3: TGTGCCTGGAGTATCGGCAGCCACAATCAGCCCCAGCATTTT. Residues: CAWSIGSHNQPQHF.

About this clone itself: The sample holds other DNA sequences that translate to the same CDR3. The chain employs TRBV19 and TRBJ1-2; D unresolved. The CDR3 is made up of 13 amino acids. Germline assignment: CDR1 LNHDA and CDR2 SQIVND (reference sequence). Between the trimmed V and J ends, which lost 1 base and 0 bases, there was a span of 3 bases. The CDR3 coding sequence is TGTGCCAGTAGTATAGGAGCTAACTATGGCTACACCTTC. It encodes CASSIGANYGYTF.